This TCR beta chain is drawn from a study of shared clonotypes between healthy human individuals. About this clone: Its antigen is unknown.

Splitting of each subset's genomic DNA was done evenly across several immunoSEQ plates. Here immunoSEQ multiplex PCR was the method, and the copy in TCRdb shows in-frame clones only, minus some. The sample holds millions of clones, about 95% seen once. Naive CD8 populations comprised CD45RO-negative cells positively selected for CCR7, excluding terminally differentiated effector memory CD45RA+ cells. Study conclusions and caveats: A reduction in generation probabilities was seen for non-shared clonotypes relative to those shared by all four donors. Naive subsets usually exceeded memory subsets in estimated richness. Sorted-subset sequencing, rarefaction showed, was incomplete despite large depth.

After removal of 9 bases from V and 6 bases from J, the junction contained 4 bases not matched to a gene. This CDR3 has 13 residues. Germline V lookup: CDR1 SNHLY, CDR2 FYNNEI. The chain employs TRBV2 and TRBJ2-7; 14 nucleotides line up with TRBD2. Sequencing input: naive CD8+ T cells sorted from blood. The TCR comes from a man aged 18 to 29 in good health. Here the CDR3 reads CARGTSGSREQYF. In DNA form, the CDR3 reads TGTGCCAGAGGGACTAGCGGGAGTCGCGAGCAGTACTTC.